The clone carrying this TCR beta chain was seen more than once but under ten times. Its target is unknown. This specimen belongs to a study of PD-1 blockade in classical Hodgkin lymphoma. General study findings and limits: TCR diversity in CD4+, not CD8+, cells rose significantly by C4D1.

All the patients suffered relapse after autologous stem cell transplantation, and brentuximab vedotin exposure differed. Data came from immunoSEQ multiplex PCR; TCRdb stores just in-frame clones and leaves some out. The sample shows about 94,000 clones, 89% of them seen only once. Germline V lookup: CDR1 LGHNA, CDR2 YNFKEQ. This CDR3 has 15 amino acids. Unmatched junction bases numbered 4, after V lost 2 bases and J lost 1 base. Sample: peripheral blood mononuclear cells (PBMCs), taken before the second cycle of nivolumab. The receptor's source is a human donor with classical Hodgkin lymphoma. The V call is TRBV4-2, the J call TRBJ1-2, with 7 bases matching TRBD1. Here the CDR3 reads CASSQPGQINYGYTF. The CDR3 DNA follows: TGTGCCAGCAGCCAACCGGGACAGATTAACTATGGCTACACCTTC.